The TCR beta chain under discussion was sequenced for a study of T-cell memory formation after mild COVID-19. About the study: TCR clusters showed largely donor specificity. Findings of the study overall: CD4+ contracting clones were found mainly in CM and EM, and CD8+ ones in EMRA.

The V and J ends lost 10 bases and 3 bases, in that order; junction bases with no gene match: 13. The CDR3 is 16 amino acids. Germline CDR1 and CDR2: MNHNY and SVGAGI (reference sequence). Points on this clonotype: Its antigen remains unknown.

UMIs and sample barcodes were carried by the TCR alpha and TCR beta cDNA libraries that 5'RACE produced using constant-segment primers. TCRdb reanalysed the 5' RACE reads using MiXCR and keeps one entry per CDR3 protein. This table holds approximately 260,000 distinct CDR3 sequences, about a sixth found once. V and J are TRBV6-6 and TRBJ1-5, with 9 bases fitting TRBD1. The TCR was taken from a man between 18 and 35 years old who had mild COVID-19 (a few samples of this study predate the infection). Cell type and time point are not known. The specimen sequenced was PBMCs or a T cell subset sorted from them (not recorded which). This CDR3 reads CATEGQGPGTNQPQHF. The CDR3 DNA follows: TGTGCCACCGAGGGACAGGGTCCTGGAACCAATCAGCCCCAGCATTTT.